The entry below gives a single TCR beta chain sequence along with its context. Its antigen is unknown. These data come from a study of T cells after yellow fever vaccination. The study's findings and limits: Peaking on day 5 versus 15, the secondary response was faster but weaker. Most primary-vaccination clones reappeared after the booster (about 95% CD4, 85% to 90% CD8). Bulk-population clonotypes that are abundant could appear as contaminants in FACS-sorted repertoires. Across the CD4 and CD8 compartments, a small share of clonotypes was present in both.

MiXCR, applied by TCRdb to the 5' RACE reads, yields one record per CDR3 protein. The repertoire consists of 120,000 or so distinct CDR3 sequences, with approximately 9% occurring once and the leading ten covering under 40%. CDR3 length equals 13 residues. V was pared by 3 bases and J by 7 bases, with 10 bases between. Germline lookup yields CDR1 MNHEY and CDR2 SMNVEV (reference sequence). This receptor was taken from a man between 18 and 35 years old who received the YFV17D yellow fever vaccine. This specimen was CD8+ T cells sorted from PBMCs, taken on the day of the yellow fever booster vaccination. The V and J genes are TRBV27 and TRBJ1-5; D is unclear. The CDR3: CASSFLDGQPQHF. The DNA for the CDR3 is TGTGCCAGCAGTTTCCTTGACGGCCAGCCCCAGCATTTT.